A selection of T cell receptor beta chains follows, all from one sample in a study of identical twins. TCRdb re-analysed the 5' RACE reads in MiXCR, keeping a single row per CDR3 protein. The repertoire holds about 660,000 distinct CDR3 sequences, 8.6% seen once, with approximately 0.89% in the top ten. In addition, the sample was reused for a study of yellow fever vaccine responses in identical twins.

The sample comprised PBMCs. The receptor source for this set is a woman aged 18-35 years in good health. The CDR3 runs from the conserved cysteine through the conserved F or W. The D gene is left open where the match is weak. For some rows the clone size is stated as once, few or many, or as a class when expanded; others skip it.

size: many
V: TRBV18
J: TRBJ2-3
D: TRBD1
DNA: TGTGCCAGCTCACCACCGGGACAGGGGGCGAAGGAAGATACGCAGTATTTT
CDR3: CASSPPGQGAKEDTQYF

size: many
V: TRBV7-8
J: TRBJ2-1
D: TRBD2
DNA: TGTGCCAGCAGCTTAGAGAGACTAGCGGGAGGGTACAATGAGCAGTTCTTC
CDR3: CASSLERLAGGYNEQFF

size: many
V: TRBV7-2
J: TRBJ1-1
D: -
DNA: TGTGCCAGCAGCTCGGGGACATCGAACACTGAAGCTTTCTTT
CDR3: CASSSGTSNTEAFF

size: few
V: TRBV7-9
J: TRBJ2-7
D: TRBD2
DNA: TGTGCCAGCAGCCCCTCGACTAGCGGATACGAGCAGTACTTC
CDR3: CASSPSTSGYEQYF

size: many
V: TRBV12-3/TRBV12-4
J: TRBJ2-7
D: -
DNA: TGTGCCAGCAGTTTATCAGAAAGCTCCTACGAGCAGTACTTC
CDR3: CASSLSESSYEQYF

size: -
V: TRBV29-1
J: TRBJ1-5
D: -
DNA: TGCAGCGTTTCCGAGGGCAATCAGCCCCAGCATTTT
CDR3: CSVSEGNQPQHF

size: few
V: TRBV5-1
J: TRBJ2-3
D: -
DNA: TGCGCCAGCAGCTTCTATACAGCCCTTGGGGATACGCAGTATTTT
CDR3: CASSFYTALGDTQYF

size: few
V: TRBV28
J: TRBJ2-7
D: -
DNA: TGTGCCAGCAGTCCCCTAGGGGGAGGGCAGCTCGAGCAGTACTTC
CDR3: CASSPLGGGQLEQYF

size: few
V: TRBV3-1
J: TRBJ2-5
D: -
DNA: TGTGCCAGCAGCCAGGGCCAGACACAAGAGACCCAGTACTTC
CDR3: CASSQGQTQETQYF

size: -
V: TRBV29-1
J: TRBJ1-1
D: -
DNA: TGCAGCGTTGCCACTCAGAGTTTTCAGGCTGAAGCTTTCTTT
CDR3: CSVATQSFQAEAFF

size: -
V: TRBV29-1
J: TRBJ2-5
D: -
DNA: TGCAGCGTTGCGGCAGGGACGAACAAACCTCAAGAGACCCAGTACTTC
CDR3: CSVAAGTNKPQETQYF

size: -
V: TRBV7-9
J: TRBJ1-6
D: TRBD1
DNA: TGTGCCAGCAGCCAAAAGACAGGGAATTCACCCCTCCACTTT
CDR3: CASSQKTGNSPLHF

size: -
V: TRBV12-3/TRBV12-4
J: TRBJ2-7
D: -
DNA: TGTGCCAGCAGTTTAATGCAGGGGCCCTACGAGCAGTACTTC
CDR3: CASSLMQGPYEQYF

size: many
V: TRBV7-9
J: TRBJ2-7
D: -
DNA: TGTGCCAGCAGCCCCGGGACTTCTACCTACGAGCAGTACTTC
CDR3: CASSPGTSTYEQYF

size: -
V: TRBV20-1
J: TRBJ2-3
D: -
DNA: TGCAGTGCTAGAGGTGGGGGGGCGGATACGCAGTATTTT
CDR3: CSARGGGADTQYF

size: -
V: TRBV20-1
J: TRBJ1-4
D: TRBD1
DNA: TGCAGTGCGGCACAGGGGCTTCGGGAAAAACTGTTTTTT
CDR3: CSAAQGLREKLFF

size: few
V: TRBV6-2/TRBV6-3
J: TRBJ2-7
D: TRBD2
DNA: TGTGCCAGCAACCCTAGCGGGAGAAGGTACGAGCAGTACTTC
CDR3: CASNPSGRRYEQYF

size: many
V: TRBV3-1
J: TRBJ2-2
D: -
DNA: TGTGCCAGCAGCCAAGAATTGCGGGGGGAGCTGTTTTTT
CDR3: CASSQELRGELFF

size: -
V: TRBV20-1
J: TRBJ2-2
D: -
DNA: TGCAGTGCTAGAGGTCCGGGGACCTCGACTAACACCGGGGAGCTGTTTTTT
CDR3: CSARGPGTSTNTGELFF

size: few
V: TRBV14
J: TRBJ2-3
D: TRBD2
DNA: TGTGCCAGCAGCCGGGTAGCGGGGGCCAGCACAGATACGCAGTATTTT
CDR3: CASSRVAGASTDTQYF